This T cell receptor beta chain is from a study of blood T cell repertoires in COVID-19. Study summary: Samples of COVID-19 (acute and convalescent) were obtained from the United States, Italy and Spain. PBMCs, B-cell-depleted T cells, or T cells were the source of the cDNA or gDNA that made up the material.

As processed by the authors: From reference gene primer amplification, estimates of nucleated cell counts were derived. This table comes from immunoSEQ multiplex PCR, and its TCRdb copy is limited to in-frame clones, with some not included. That table is the source of V, J and clone size, and D and trimming were worked out from the DNA. The repertoire has around 200,000 clones, approximately 84% of them found once; the top ten carry more than 5.5%. This clone was seen a handful of times. Material for sequencing was peripheral blood. This receptor was obtained from a man at least 80 years old with acute or convalescent COVID-19.

CDR3 residues: CSVGQGIAEAFF. The CDR3 coding sequence is TGCAGCGTTGGGCAGGGGATAGCTGAAGCTTTCTTT. The rearrangement links TRBV29-1 to TRBJ1-1, with D perhaps TRBD1 (6 bases). This CDR3 has 12 residues. V lost 4 bases, J lost 6 bases, and 12 bases lay in between. The germline V gene encodes CDR1 SQVTM and CDR2 ANQGSEA.